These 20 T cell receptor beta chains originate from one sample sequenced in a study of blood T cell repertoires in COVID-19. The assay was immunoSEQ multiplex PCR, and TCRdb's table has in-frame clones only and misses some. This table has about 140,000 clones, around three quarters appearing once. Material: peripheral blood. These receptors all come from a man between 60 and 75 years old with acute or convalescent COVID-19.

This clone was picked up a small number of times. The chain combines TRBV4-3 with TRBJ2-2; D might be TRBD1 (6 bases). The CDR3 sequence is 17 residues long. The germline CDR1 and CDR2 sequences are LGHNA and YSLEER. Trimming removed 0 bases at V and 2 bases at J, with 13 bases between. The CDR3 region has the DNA TGCGCCAGCAGCCAAGATCTGAGACAGGCAAACACCGGGGAGCTGTTTTTT. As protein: CASSQDLRQANTGELFF.

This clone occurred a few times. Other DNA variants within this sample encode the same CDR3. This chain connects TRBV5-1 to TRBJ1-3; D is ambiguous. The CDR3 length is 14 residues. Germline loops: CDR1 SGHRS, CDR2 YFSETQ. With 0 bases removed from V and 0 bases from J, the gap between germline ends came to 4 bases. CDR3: CASSLDYSGNTIYF. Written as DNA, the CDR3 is TGCGCCAGCAGCTTGGACTACTCTGGAAACACCATATATTTT.

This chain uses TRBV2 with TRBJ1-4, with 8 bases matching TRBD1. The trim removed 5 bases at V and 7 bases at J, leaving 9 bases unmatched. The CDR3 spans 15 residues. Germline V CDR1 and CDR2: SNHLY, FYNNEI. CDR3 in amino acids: CASSSLTGAAEKLFF. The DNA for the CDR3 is TGTGCCAGCAGTTCTCTGACAGGGGCGGCTGAAAAACTGTTTTTT. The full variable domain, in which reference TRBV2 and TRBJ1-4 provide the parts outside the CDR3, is EPEVTQTPSHQVTQMGQEVILRCVPISNHLYFYWYRQILGQKVEFLVSFYNNEISEKSEIFDDQFSVERPDGSNFTLKIRSTKLEDSAMYFCASSSLTGAAEKLFFGSGTQLSVL.

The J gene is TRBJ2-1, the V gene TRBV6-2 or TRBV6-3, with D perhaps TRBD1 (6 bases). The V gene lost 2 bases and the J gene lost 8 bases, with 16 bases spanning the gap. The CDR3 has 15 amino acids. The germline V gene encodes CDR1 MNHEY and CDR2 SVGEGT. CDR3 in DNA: TGTGCCAGCAGTTACGGAGCAGGGGATAAGGATGAGCAGTTCTTC. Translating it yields CASSYGAGDKDEQFF.

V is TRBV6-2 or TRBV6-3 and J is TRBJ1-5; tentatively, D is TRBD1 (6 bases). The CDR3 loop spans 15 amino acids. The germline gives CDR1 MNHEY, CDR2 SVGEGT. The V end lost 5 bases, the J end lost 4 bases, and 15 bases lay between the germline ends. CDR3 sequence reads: CASSQGVQGNQPQHF. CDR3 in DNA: TGTGCCAGCAGTCAAGGGGTACAGGGAAATCAGCCCCAGCATTTT.

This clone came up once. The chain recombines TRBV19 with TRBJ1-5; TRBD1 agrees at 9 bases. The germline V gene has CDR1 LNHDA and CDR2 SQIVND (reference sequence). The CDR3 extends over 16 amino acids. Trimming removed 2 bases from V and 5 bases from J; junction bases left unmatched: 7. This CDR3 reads CASSIRQGQGYQPQHF. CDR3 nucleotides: TGTGCCAGTAGTATAAGACAGGGACAGGGTTATCAGCCCCAGCATTTT.

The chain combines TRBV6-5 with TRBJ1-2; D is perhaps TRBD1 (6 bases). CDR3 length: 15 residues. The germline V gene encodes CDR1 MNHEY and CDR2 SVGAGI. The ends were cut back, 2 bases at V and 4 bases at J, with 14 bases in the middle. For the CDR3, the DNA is TGTGCCAGCAGTTACGGACAGAATCCAGCCTATGGCTACACCTTC. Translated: CASSYGQNPAYGYTF.

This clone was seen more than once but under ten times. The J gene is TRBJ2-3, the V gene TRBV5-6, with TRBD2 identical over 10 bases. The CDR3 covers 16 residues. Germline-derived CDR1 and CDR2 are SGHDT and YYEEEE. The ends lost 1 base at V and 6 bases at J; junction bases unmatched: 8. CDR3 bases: TGTGCCAGCAGCTTGTTTGCCCTAGCGGGAGTGGATACGCAGTATTTT. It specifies CASSLFALAGVDTQYF.

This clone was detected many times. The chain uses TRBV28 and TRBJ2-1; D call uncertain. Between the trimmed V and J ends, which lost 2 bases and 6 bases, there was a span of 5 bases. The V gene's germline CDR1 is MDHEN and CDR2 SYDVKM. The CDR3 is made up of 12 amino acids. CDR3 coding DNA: TGTGCCAGCAGTTTAACGGGCAATGAGCAGTTCTTC. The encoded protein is CASSLTGNEQFF.

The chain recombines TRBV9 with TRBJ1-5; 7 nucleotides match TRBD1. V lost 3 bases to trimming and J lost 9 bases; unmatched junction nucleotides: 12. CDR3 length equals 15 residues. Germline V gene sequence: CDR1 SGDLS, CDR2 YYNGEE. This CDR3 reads CASSETGQAQRPQHF. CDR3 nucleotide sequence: TGTGCCAGCAGCGAAACCGGACAGGCACAGCGGCCCCAGCATTTT.

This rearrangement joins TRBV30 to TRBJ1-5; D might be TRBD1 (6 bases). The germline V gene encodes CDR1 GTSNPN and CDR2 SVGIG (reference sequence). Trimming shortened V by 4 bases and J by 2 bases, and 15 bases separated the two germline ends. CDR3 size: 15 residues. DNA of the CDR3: TGTGCCTGGACTCCGGACAGTTTGGGCAATCAGCCCCAGCATTTT. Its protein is CAWTPDSLGNQPQHF.

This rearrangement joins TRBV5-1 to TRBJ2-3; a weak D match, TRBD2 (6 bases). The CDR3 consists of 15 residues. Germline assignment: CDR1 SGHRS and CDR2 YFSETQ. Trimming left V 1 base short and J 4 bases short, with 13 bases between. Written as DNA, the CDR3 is TGCGCCAGCAGCTTGTGGACCTCGGGAGCAGATACGCAGTATTTT. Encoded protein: CASSLWTSGADTQYF. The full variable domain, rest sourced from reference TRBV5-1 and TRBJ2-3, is KAGVTQTPRYLIKTRGQQVTLSCSPISGHRSVSWYQQTPGQGLQFLFEYFSETQRNKGNFPGRFSGRQFSNSRSEMNVSTLELGDSALYLCASSLWTSGADTQYFGPGTRLTVL.

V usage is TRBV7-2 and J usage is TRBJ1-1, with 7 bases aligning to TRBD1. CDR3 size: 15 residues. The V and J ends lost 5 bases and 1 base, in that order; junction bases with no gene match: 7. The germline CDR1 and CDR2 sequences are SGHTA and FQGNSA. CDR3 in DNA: TGTGCCAGCAGCCCCCGGACAGGCGGGAACACTGAAGCTTTCTTT. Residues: CASSPRTGGNTEAFF.

CDR3 in DNA: TGTGCCAGCAGTCTTACCCCGACAGTGTCCTATGGCTACACCTTC. Its protein product is CASSLTPTVSYGYTF. The rearrangement links TRBV27 to TRBJ1-2, with D maybe TRBD1 (5 bases). This CDR3 spans 15 amino acids. Trimming left V 5 bases short and J 4 bases short, with 17 bases between. CDR1 and CDR2 (germline): MNHEY, SMNVEV (reference sequence).

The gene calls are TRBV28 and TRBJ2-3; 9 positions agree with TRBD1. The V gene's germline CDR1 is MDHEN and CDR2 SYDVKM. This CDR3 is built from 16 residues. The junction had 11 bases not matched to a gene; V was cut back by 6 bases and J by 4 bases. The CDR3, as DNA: TGTGCCAGCAGCCATACACCGGGACAGGGACCAGATACGCAGTATTTT. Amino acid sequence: CASSHTPGQGPDTQYF.

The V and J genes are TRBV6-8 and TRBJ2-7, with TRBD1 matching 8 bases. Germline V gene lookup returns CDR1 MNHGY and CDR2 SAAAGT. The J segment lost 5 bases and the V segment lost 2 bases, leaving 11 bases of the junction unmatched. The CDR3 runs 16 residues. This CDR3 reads CASSYPRDRLWDEQYF. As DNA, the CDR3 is TGTGCCAGCAGTTACCCCCGGGACAGGCTATGGGACGAGCAGTACTTC.

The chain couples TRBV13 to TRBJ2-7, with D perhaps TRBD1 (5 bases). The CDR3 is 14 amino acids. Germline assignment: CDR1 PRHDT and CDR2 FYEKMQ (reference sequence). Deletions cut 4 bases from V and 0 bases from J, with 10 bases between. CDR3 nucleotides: TGTGCCAGCAGCTCGGGCAGGGACTCCTACGAGCAGTACTTC. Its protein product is CASSSGRDSYEQYF. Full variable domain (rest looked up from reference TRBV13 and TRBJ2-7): AAGVIQSPRHLIKEKRETATLKCYPIPRHDTVYWYQQGPGQDPQFLISFYEKMQSDKGSIPDRFSAQQFSDYHSELNMSSLELGDSALYFCASSSGRDSYEQYFGPGTRLTVT.

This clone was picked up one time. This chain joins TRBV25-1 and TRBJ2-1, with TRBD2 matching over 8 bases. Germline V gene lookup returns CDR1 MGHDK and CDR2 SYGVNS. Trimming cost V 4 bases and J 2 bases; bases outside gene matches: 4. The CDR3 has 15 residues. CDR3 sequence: CASSAPGLAYNEQFF. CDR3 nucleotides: TGTGCCAGCAGTGCACCGGGACTAGCCTACAATGAGCAGTTCTTC.

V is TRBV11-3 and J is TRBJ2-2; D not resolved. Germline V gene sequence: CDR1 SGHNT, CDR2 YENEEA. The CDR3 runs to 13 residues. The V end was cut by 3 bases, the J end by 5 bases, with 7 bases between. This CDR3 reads CASSLRGTGELFF. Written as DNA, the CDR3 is TGTGCCAGCAGCTTGAGAGGAACCGGGGAGCTGTTTTTT.

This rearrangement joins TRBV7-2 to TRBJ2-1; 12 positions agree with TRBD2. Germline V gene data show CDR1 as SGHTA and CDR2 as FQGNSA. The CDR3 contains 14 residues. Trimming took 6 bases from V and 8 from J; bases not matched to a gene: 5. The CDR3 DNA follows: TGTGCCAGCAGGCTGACTAGCGGGAGCCATGAGCAGTTCTTC. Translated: CASRLTSGSHEQFF.